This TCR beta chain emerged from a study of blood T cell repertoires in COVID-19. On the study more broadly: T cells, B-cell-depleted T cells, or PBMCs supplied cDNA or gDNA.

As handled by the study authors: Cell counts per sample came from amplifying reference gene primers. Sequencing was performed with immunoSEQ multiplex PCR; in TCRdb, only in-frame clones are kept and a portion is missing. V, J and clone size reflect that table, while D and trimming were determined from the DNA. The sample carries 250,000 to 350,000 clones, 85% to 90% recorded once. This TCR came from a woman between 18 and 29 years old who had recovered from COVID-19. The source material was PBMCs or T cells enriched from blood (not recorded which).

CDR3 sequence (DNA): TGCGCCAGCAGCCCAACCGGACAAGGTTCCGCAACTAATGAAAAACTGTTTTTT. Protein sequence: CASSPTGQGSATNEKLFF. The V gene is TRBV5-1, the J gene TRBJ1-4; TRBD1 is a possible D gene (5 bases). Trimming cost V 4 bases and J 0 bases, with 19 bases left between them. CDR1 and CDR2 from the germline V gene are SGHRS and YFSETQ. This CDR3 region has 18 residues.